Below, 19 T cell receptor beta chains from the same sample are listed, as sequenced in a study of tumor-infiltrating lymphocytes in primary liver carcinoma. Bulk tissue was left unsorted, and RNA and DNA were co-extracted from about 20-30 mg of it. From about 490 ng of total RNA, TCR beta-specific cDNA was reverse-transcribed using a constant-region primer. ARM-PCR, slightly modified, supplied the TCR beta libraries through three nested multiplex PCR rounds. TRBV1-TRBV30 forward primers paired with a C-beta reverse primer were used in the first two PCR rounds, which ran roughly 11 cycles each. From the multiplex PCR reads, TCRdb called clonotypes with MiXCR, one entry per CDR3 protein. The top ten hold 55% to 70% of the sample, which has 50,000 to 70,000 distinct CDR3 sequences, just over 70% seen once. The sequenced sample was liver tumor tissue from sampling region 2. The subset: tumor region T2, inferior pole. These receptors originate from a man between 35 and 55 years old with primary liver carcinoma and hepatitis B virus infection.

This clonotype was seen only once. This clone may be a read error of a much larger clone one base away. DNA of the CDR3: TGCGCCAGCAGCTTGGAAGTCAGTTCACTCCAAGAGACCCAGTACTTC. Its protein product is CASSLEVSSLQETQYF. The chain combines TRBV5-1 with TRBJ2-5; D remains ambiguous. Germline lookup yields CDR1 SGHRS and CDR2 YFSETQ. This CDR3 spans 16 amino acids. The germline V and J ends were trimmed by 0 bases and 1 base, with 13 bases remaining between them. Together with reference TRBV5-1 and TRBJ2-5, the CDR3 gives the full variable domain: KAGVTQTPRYLIKTRGQQVTLSCSPISGHRSVSWYQQTPGQGLQFLFEYFSETQRNKGNFPGRFSGRQFSNSRSEMNVSTLELGDSALYLCASSLEVSSLQETQYFGPGTRLLVL.

This clonotype has just one count. Sequence at one end of the junction differs from germline and may be a read error. The CDR3 DNA follows: TGTGCCAGCAGTGAAGTCGGCAGCGCCTACGAGCAGTGCTTC. Encoded protein: CASSEVGSAYEQCF. The genes are TRBV6-1 and TRBJ2-7, with D unclear. The CDR3 has 14 residues. Germline-derived CDR1 and CDR2 are MNHNS and SASEGT.

By share, this clonotype ranks as large (0.1 to 1%). The V gene is TRBV11-2, the J gene TRBJ2-5; D is unclear. The CDR3 has 13 amino acids. V was pared by 1 base and J by 3 bases, with 6 bases between. Germline V CDR1 and CDR2: SGHAT, FQNNGV. The CDR3 protein is CASSLVLEETQYF. As DNA, the CDR3 is TGTGCCAGCAGCTTAGTTCTGGAAGAGACCCAGTACTTC.

To note about this clonotype: This CDR3 is missing its conserved last phenylalanine or tryptophan, likely due to a read error. The DNA is left out, because the CDR3 cannot be placed on it with certainty; the CDR3 is given as TCRdb lists it. The CDR3 spells CASSLDRGTGPFI. This chain connects TRBV5-5 to TRBJ1-1; the table's TRBD1 call for D was not verified on the DNA. Per the germline V gene, CDR1 is SGHKS and CDR2 is YYEKEE (reference sequence). The CDR3 region is 13 residues in length, termini included.

In the case of this clonotype: With a much larger clone just one base away, this may be a read error. The chain carries TRBV6-1 and TRBJ2-7; 9 bases match TRBD1. CDR1 MNHNS and CDR2 SASEGT come from the germline V gene. This CDR3 has 13 amino acids. The CDR3 region is CTSSDGDRAEQYF. CDR3 bases: TGTACCAGCAGTGACGGGGACAGGGCCGAGCAGTACTTC.

The chain links TRBV10-1 to TRBJ1-5; D unclear. V lost 10 bases, J lost 7 bases, and 14 bases lay in between. CDR1 WNHNN and CDR2 SYGVQD come from the germline V gene (reference sequence). The CDR3 totals 12 residues. The CDR3 sequence is CANTDLGQPQHF. In nucleotides, the CDR3 is TGCGCCAACACTGATTTAGGCCAGCCCCAGCATTTT.

Turning to this clonotype: The germline gene is not matched at one end of the junction; a read error may be the cause. J is TRBJ2-3 and V is TRBV29-1, with 11 bases that match TRBD1. CDR3 length equals 15 residues. CDR1 is SQVTM and CDR2 is ANQGSEA in the germline V gene. This chain's CDR3 is CNVETRDRGSYTQYF. CDR3 nucleotides: TGCAACGTTGAAACCCGGGACAGGGGGTCATATACGCAGTATTTT.

On this clonotype itself: A much larger clone lies one base from this, so it may be a read error. The chain combines TRBV7-3 with TRBJ2-6; D may be TRBD2 (6 bases). The CDR3 is 15 residues long. Germline V gene data show CDR1 as SGHTA and CDR2 as FQGTGA. CDR3 loop: CASSLIGTGVNVLTF. In DNA form, the CDR3 reads TGTGCCAGCAGCTTAATTGGGACTGGGGTCAACGTCCTGACTTTC.

As concerns this clonotype: As the CDR3 is not closed by the conserved phenylalanine or tryptophan, this likely results from a read error. This rearrangement joins TRBV29-1 to TRBJ1-2, with TRBD1 as a possible D gene (5 bases). Germline V gives CDR1 SQVTM, CDR2 ANQGSEA. The CDR3 is 18 amino acids. The CDR3 loop reads CSVGAPTGTQVANYSYTS. The DNA of the CDR3 is TGCAGCGTTGGGGCACCAACAGGAACTCAAGTGGCTAACTATAGCTACACCTCC.

On this clonotype itself: Germline is not matched at one junction end, which may reflect a read error. The rearrangement uses TRBV4-2 and TRBJ2-3, with D possibly matching TRBD2 (6 bases). The length of the CDR3 is 15 residues. Germline CDR1 reads LGHNA; CDR2 reads YNFKEQ. This chain's CDR3 is CASSQGVRRADTRYF. CDR3 DNA: TGTGCCAGCAGCCAAGGAGTTAGGAGGGCAGATACGCGGTATTTT.

The chain recombines TRBV5-4 with TRBJ2-3; no reliable D call. Trimming removed 4 bases at V and 1 base at J, with 10 bases between. This CDR3 is 14 amino acids long. Per the germline V gene, CDR1 is SGHNT and CDR2 is YYREEE (reference sequence). The CDR3 region is CASSEKDGTDTQYF. In DNA, the CDR3 is TGTGCCAGCAGCGAGAAGGACGGCACAGATACGCAGTATTTT. The whole variable domain, filled in from reference TRBV5-4 and TRBJ2-3, reads ETGVTQSPTHLIKTRGQQVTLRCSSQSGHNTVSWYQQALGQGPQFIFQYYREEENGRGNFPPRFSGLQFPNYSSELNVNALELDDSALYLCASSEKDGTDTQYFGPGTRLTVL.

The table lists this clonotype with a count of one. This may be a read error, as it is one base from a much larger clone. The chain joins TRBV4-2 to TRBJ2-5; D is unclear. The J call is in doubt because the DNA end fits TRBJ2-1 better. In germline, CDR1 is LGHNA, CDR2 YNFKEQ. The CDR3 runs to 15 residues. CDR3 sequence reads: CASSQDLGSVETQFF. CDR3 coding DNA: TGTGCCAGCAGCCAAGACCTGGGATCGGTGGAGACCCAGTTCTTC.

The rearrangement joins TRBV5-4 to TRBJ2-1; 7 nucleotides line up with TRBD2. V shed 6 bases and J 7 bases; nucleotides not matched to a gene: 13. Germline V gene data show CDR1 as SGHNT and CDR2 as YYREEE (reference sequence). The CDR3 has 15 amino acids. Here the CDR3 reads CASNWGSGDLNEQFF. In nucleotides, the CDR3 is TGTGCCAGCAACTGGGGAAGCGGGGATCTAAATGAGCAGTTCTTC. The full variable domain, completed using reference TRBV5-4 and TRBJ2-1, is ETGVTQSPTHLIKTRGQQVTLRCSSQSGHNTVSWYQQALGQGPQFIFQYYREEENGRGNFPPRFSGLQFPNYSSELNVNALELDDSALYLCASNWGSGDLNEQFFGPGTRLTVL.

As for this clonotype: No conserved phenylalanine or tryptophan is present at the end of the CDR3, so a read error is the likely explanation. No DNA is shown, since the ends of the CDR3 on it are uncertain; the CDR3 is the one TCRdb lists. The rearrangement links TRBV13 to TRBJ2-1; no check of the table's D call, TRBD2, against the DNA was made. Germline assignment: CDR1 PRHDT and CDR2 FYEKMQ (reference sequence). The CDR3 contains 14 residues when both ends are counted. Here the CDR3 reads CASSLAGGYNEQIL.

The rearrangement links TRBV29-1 to TRBJ1-2, with 8 nucleotides matching TRBD1. Trimming removed 6 bases from V and 4 bases from J; junction bases left unmatched: 7. The CDR3 runs to 13 residues. Germline loops: CDR1 SQVTM, CDR2 ANQGSEA. Here the CDR3 reads CSVRSGGVYGYTF. The CDR3 DNA follows: TGCAGCGTCCGGTCAGGGGGCGTCTATGGCTACACCTTC.

The chain carries TRBV4-3 and TRBJ2-7; TRBD2 might be the D (6 bases). The V end lost 3 bases, the J end lost 8 bases, and 20 bases lay between the germline ends. This CDR3 is 15 amino acids long. Germline CDR1 LGHNA, CDR2 YSLEER. In DNA form, the CDR3 reads TGCGCCAGCAGCCAGGAGCTAGCCGGAGGGCACAAGCAGTACTTC. Protein product: CASSQELAGGHKQYF.

The chain has TRBV29-1 and TRBJ2-5; TRBD2 aligns across 8 bases. The CDR3 length is 14 residues. J lost 4 bases, V lost 8 bases, and 12 bases had no gene match. Looked up from germline, CDR1 is SQVTM and CDR2 is ANQGSEA. The DNA of the CDR3 is TGCAGCATTAGGGATCGGGAGGGCCCAGAGACCCAGTACTTC. Its protein is CSIRDREGPETQYF.

Concerning this clonotype: One junction end disagrees with the germline gene, perhaps due to a read error. The chain has TRBV11-1 and TRBJ2-4, with 9 bases matching TRBD2. CDR1 is SGHAT and CDR2 is FQDESV in the germline V gene (reference sequence). The CDR3 has 17 amino acids. The CDR3 loop reads CANSFPGTSRTKSIQYF. CDR3 DNA: TGTGCCAACAGCTTTCCCGGGACTAGCAGGACCAAAAGCATTCAGTACTTC.

The sample holds many counts of this clonotype. V gene TRBV29-1 combines with J gene TRBJ1-1; the match to TRBD1 covers 8 bases. This CDR3 region has 14 residues. Germline CDR1 SQVTM, CDR2 ANQGSEA. J lost 0 bases, V lost 3 bases, and 3 bases had no gene match. CDR3 nucleotides: TGCAGCGTTGAGTCGGGACAGGTGAACACTGAAGCTTTCTTT. Protein sequence: CSVESGQVNTEAFF.